This TCR beta chain was sequenced for a study of blood T cell repertoires in COVID-19. Whole-study context: Both acute and convalescent COVID-19 samples were obtained from the United States, Italy and Spain. T cells, B-cell-depleted T cells, or PBMCs provided the cDNA or gDNA that served as material.

The germline gives CDR1 LGHDT, CDR2 YNNKEL (reference sequence). This CDR3 contains 14 residues. Trimming left V 4 bases short and J 2 bases short, with 12 bases between. In the authors' workflow: Estimates of nucleated cell counts were drawn from the amplification of reference gene primers. TCRdb's table, derived via immunoSEQ multiplex PCR, lists solely in-frame clones and lacks some. Clone size and V and J calls were adopted from that table, with D and trimming inferred from the DNA. The sample yields more than 60,000 clones, approximately 79% seen once. The chain is built from TRBV3-1 (or the pseudogene TRBV3-2) and TRBJ2-7; the D gene is possibly TRBD1 (6 bases). Sequenced sample: peripheral blood. The origin of this receptor is a human donor with acute or convalescent COVID-19. The donor label of this sample is uncertain. CDR3 DNA sequence: TGTGCCAGCAGCCCCCTCAGGGGAGCCTACGAGCAGTACTTC. Protein: CASSPLRGAYEQYF.